The 5 T cell receptor beta chains in this list originate from one sample, sequenced in a study of vaccination and CD4 T cells after COVID-19. Sample treatment: roughly ten-day PBMC culture with coronavirus spike peptide pools or control peptides (ViraFEST assay). What these receptors recognize is not known. At the Johns Hopkins FTIC core, DNA taken from cultured CD4+ T cells was sequenced by way of the Oncomine TCR Beta short-read assay. TCRdb reprocessed the PCR reads via MiXCR and lists one record per CDR3 protein. Of over 11,000 distinct CDR3 sequences listed, 20% to 25% were seen once; the top ten hold roughly 19%. The sample in question was CD4+ T cells from blood, cultured in vitro, obtained after SARS-CoV-2 vaccination. The receptors here all came from a human donor who had recovered from COVID-19.

The rearrangement uses TRBV12-5 and TRBJ2-5; D is perhaps TRBD1 or TRBD2 (5 bases each). Germline loops: CDR1 LGHNT, CDR2 FRNRAP. V was pared by 3 bases and J by 5 bases, with 19 bases between. The CDR3 covers 16 residues. CDR3 sequence (DNA): TGTGCTAGTGGTTTTAAGGGACCGCCCGGGCGTGAGACCCAGTACTTC. Translation: CASGFKGPPGRETQYF. The full variable domain, its missing parts supplied by reference TRBV12-5 and TRBJ2-5, is DARVTQTPRHKVTEMGQEVTMRCQPILGHNTVFWYRQTMMQGLELLAYFRNRAPLDDSGMPKDRFSAEMPDATLATLKIQPSEPRDSAVYFCASGFKGPPGRETQYFGPGTRLLVL.

This clonotype has a single count. This rearrangement joins TRBV11-3 to TRBJ1-1, with 8 bases aligning to TRBD1. In germline, CDR1 is SGHNT, CDR2 YENEEA. This CDR3 spans 13 amino acids. The V and J ends lost 5 bases and 8 bases, in that order; junction bases with no gene match: 7. The CDR3 nucleotides read TGTGCCAGCAGCCTTACGACAGGGGCGGAAGCTTTCTTT. Residues: CASSLTTGAEAFF.

V and J are TRBV27 and TRBJ2-1; D gene uncertain. This CDR3 spans 13 amino acids. Germline CDR1 reads MNHEY; CDR2 reads SMNVEV (reference sequence). V lost 0 bases to trimming and J lost 13 bases, with 13 bases between them. CDR3 DNA: TGTGCCAGCAGTTTATCGGTTTGGGTCCCTCAGTTCTTC. It encodes CASSLSVWVPQFF.

The chain combines TRBV20-1 with TRBJ1-5; D unresolved. Trimming took 3 bases from V and 3 from J, leaving 27 bases between them. Germline-derived CDR1 and CDR2 are DFQATT and SNEGSKA (reference sequence). This CDR3 has 19 amino acids. The CDR3 reads CSASRRSADSPNNNQPQHF. CDR3 bases: TGCAGTGCTAGCCGTCGCTCGGCAGACTCCCCTAATAACAATCAGCCCCAGCATTTT.

This clonotype occurred a few times. V gene TRBV7-9 combines with J gene TRBJ1-3; tentative D call: TRBD1 (5 bases). Germline lookup yields CDR1 SEHNR and CDR2 FQNEAQ (reference sequence). The V end lost 3 bases, the J end lost 0 bases, and 21 bases lay between the germline ends. CDR3 length equals 19 residues. Here the CDR3 reads CASSFYATHWGVSGNTIYF. The CDR3 bases are TGTGCCAGCAGCTTTTACGCCACCCATTGGGGGGTCTCTGGAAACACCATATATTTT.